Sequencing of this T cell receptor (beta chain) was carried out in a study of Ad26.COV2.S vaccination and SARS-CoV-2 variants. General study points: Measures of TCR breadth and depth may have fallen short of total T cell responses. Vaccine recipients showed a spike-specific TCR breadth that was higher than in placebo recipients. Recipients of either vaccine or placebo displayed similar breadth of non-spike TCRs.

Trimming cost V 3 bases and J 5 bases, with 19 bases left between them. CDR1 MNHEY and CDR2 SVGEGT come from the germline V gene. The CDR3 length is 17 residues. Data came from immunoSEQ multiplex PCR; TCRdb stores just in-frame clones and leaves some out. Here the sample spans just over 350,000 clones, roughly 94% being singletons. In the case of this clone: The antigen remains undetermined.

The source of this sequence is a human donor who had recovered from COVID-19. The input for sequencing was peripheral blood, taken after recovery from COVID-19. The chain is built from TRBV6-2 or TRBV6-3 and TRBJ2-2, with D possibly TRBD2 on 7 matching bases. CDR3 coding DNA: TGTGCCAGCAGTTATATCCCGTTCGGGGGGCGGACCGGGGAGCTGTTTTTT. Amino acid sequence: CASSYIPFGGRTGELFF.